The T cell receptor beta chain under discussion was sequenced for a study of blood T cell repertoires in COVID-19. Germline CDR1 is MDHEN and CDR2 is SYDVKM. This CDR3 spans 15 amino acids. V dropped 2 bases and J dropped 8; count of bases not matched to a gene: 4. TCRdb keeps only in-frame clones here, not all; method: immunoSEQ multiplex PCR. This sample has about 210,000 clones, with roughly 85% found just once. The rearrangement joins TRBV28 to TRBJ1-4, with TRBD1 matching over 11 bases. The receptor comes from a man aged 35-49 years who had recovered from COVID-19. Specimen: PBMCs or T cells enriched from blood (not recorded which). The chain's CDR3 is CASSLGGQGGEKLFF. CDR3 DNA sequence: TGTGCCAGCAGTTTAGGGGGACAGGGGGGAGAAAAACTGTTTTTT.